This TCR beta chain was sequenced during a study of memory CD8 T cells in hepatitis C reinfection. Profiling relied on immunoSEQ multiplex PCR, and the TCRdb table lists in-frame clones only, not all of them. The sample lists 44,000 or so clones, approximately 90% seen once, with approximately 1.2% in the top ten. Study-level findings and limits: With 5 or 6 donors, public clonotype conclusions could not be definitive.

Comment on this clone: The antigen remains unidentified.

V was clipped by 1 base and J by 3 bases; unmatched bases: 8. The germline CDR1 and CDR2 sequences are SGHAT and FQNNGV. The CDR3 is 18 residues long. Specified time point: peak reinfection, 3 to 8 weeks after reinfection detection. TCR sequencing was done directly ex vivo on sorted cells, without expansion in vitro. This receptor was obtained from a man between 18 and 29 years old with hepatitis C virus infection. The chain joins TRBV11-2 to TRBJ2-2; the match to TRBD2 covers 10 bases. Sequenced material: naive CD8+ T cells sorted from blood. For the CDR3, the DNA is TGTGCCAGCAGCTTAGGGTGGGGGCTAGCGGGGGACACCGGGGAGCTGTTTTTT. Residues: CASSLGWGLAGDTGELFF.